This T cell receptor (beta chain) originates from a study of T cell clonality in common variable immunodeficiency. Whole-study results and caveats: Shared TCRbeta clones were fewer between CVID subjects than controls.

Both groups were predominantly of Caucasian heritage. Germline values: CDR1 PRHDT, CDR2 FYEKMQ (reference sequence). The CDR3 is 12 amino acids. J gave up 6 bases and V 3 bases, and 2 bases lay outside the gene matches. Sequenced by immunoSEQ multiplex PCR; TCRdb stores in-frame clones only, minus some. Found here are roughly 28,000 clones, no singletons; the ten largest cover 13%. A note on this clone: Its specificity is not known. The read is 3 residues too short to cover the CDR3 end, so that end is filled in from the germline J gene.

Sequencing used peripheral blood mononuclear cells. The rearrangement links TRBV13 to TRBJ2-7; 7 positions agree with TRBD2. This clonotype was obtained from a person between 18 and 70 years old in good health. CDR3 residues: CASSFGGGEQYF. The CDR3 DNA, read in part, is TGTGCCAGCAGCTTCGGCGGGGGCGAG.